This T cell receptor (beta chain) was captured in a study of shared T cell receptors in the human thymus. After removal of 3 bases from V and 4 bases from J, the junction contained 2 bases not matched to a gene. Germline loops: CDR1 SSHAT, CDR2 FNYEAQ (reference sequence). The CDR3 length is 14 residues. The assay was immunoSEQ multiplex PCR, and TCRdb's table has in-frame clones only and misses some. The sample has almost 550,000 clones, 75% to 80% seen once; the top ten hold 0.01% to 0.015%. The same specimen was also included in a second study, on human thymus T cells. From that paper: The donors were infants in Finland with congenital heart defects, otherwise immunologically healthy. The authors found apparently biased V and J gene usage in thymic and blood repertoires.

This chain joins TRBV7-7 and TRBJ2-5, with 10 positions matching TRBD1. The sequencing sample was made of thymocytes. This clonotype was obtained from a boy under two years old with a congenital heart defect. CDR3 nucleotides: TGTGCCAGCAGCTTCCGGACAGGGGGAGAGACCCAGTACTTC. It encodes CASSFRTGGETQYF.